The 4 T cell receptor beta chains given below trace back to one sample, sequenced in a study of cytomegalovirus exposure and HLA in healthy donors. The PCR was carried out with 60 Vbeta primers and 13 Jbeta primers. Clones were sequenced by immunoSEQ multiplex PCR, and TCRdb holds only the in-frame ones, with some missing. The sample has over 50,000 clones, about four fifths seen once. Sequenced: PBMCs. Every receptor here comes from a man in his forties in good health and CMV-seronegative.

With regard to this clone: A junction boundary mismatches the germline segment, possibly from a read error. The V call is TRBV4-1, the J call TRBJ1-2; TRBD1 matches 8 bases. The germline V gene has CDR1 MGHRA and CDR2 YSYEKL. This CDR3 is 15 amino acids long. For the CDR3, the DNA is TGCGCCAGCAGCCAAGATGCAGGGGGCGCTTATGGCTGCACCTTC. Translating gives CASSQDAGGAYGCTF.

The V gene is TRBV7-2, the J gene TRBJ2-4; 8 bases are a match to TRBD1. Looked up from germline, CDR1 is SGHTA and CDR2 is FQGNSA. This CDR3 spans 20 amino acids. V lost 0 bases and J lost 3; bases outside the gene matches: 16. The CDR3 sequence: CASSLAGVRQGRSVKNIQYF. The CDR3 region has the DNA TGTGCCAGCAGCTTAGCAGGCGTCCGACAGGGGCGCTCTGTCAAAAACATTCAGTACTTC. Filled out from reference TRBV7-2 and TRBJ2-4, the complete variable domain reads GAGVSQSPSNKVTEKGKDVELRCDPISGHTALYWYRQSLGQGLEFLIYFQGNSAPDKSGLPSDRFSAERTGGSVSTLTIQRTQQEDSAVYLCASSLAGVRQGRSVKNIQYFGAGTRLSVL.

The J gene is TRBJ1-5, the V gene TRBV19; tentative D call: TRBD1 (5 bases). CDR3 length equals 16 residues. Germline V gives CDR1 LNHDA, CDR2 SQIVND (reference sequence). V lost 5 bases and J 5 bases, leaving 19 bases between the germline ends. CDR3 residues: CASSPDSATPHQPQHF. The CDR3 nucleotides read TGTGCCAGTAGTCCAGACAGTGCTACTCCCCATCAGCCCCAGCATTTT.

The table lists this clone with a count of one. For the CDR3, the DNA is TGTGCCAGCACCAAAGACAGGGGGCCTTTTCAGCAGTACTTC. This encodes CASTKDRGPFQQYF. The chain employs TRBV28 and TRBJ2-5, with TRBD1 matching over 10 bases. Germline CDR1 is MDHEN and CDR2 is SYDVKM. This CDR3 contains 14 residues. The junction had 13 bases not matched to a gene; V was cut back by 7 bases and J by 11 bases.